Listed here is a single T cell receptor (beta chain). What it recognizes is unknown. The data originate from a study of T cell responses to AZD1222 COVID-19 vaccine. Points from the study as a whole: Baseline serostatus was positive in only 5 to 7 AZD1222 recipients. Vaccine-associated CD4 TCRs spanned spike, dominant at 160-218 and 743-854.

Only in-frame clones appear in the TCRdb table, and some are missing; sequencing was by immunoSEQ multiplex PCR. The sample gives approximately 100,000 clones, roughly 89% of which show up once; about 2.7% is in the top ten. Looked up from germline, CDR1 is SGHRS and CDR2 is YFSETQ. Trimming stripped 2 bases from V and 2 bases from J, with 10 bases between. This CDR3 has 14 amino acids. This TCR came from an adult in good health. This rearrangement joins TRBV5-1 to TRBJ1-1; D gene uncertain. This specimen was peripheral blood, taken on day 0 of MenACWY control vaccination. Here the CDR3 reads CASSLTTLNTEAFF. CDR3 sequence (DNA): TGCGCCAGCAGCTTAACAACCCTCAACACTGAAGCTTTCTTT.